The present T cell receptor (beta chain) was sequenced within a study of T cells in Graves' hyperthyroidism and ophthalmopathy. Amplification of TCR beta CDR3 regions was performed using RNA transcripts as template. First-round RT-PCR with HTBI primers amplified the TCR CDR3 region. MiXCR, applied by TCRdb to the multiplex PCR reads, yields one record per CDR3 protein. The data contain approximately 480,000 distinct CDR3 sequences, roughly 20% of them singletons. This clonotype was seen just once. The clonotype comes from a man between 18 and 35 years old with Graves' hyperthyroidism. The sequenced sample consisted of blood.

CDR3 coding DNA: TGTGCCAGCAGTTCCCGGACAGCCTCTGGAAACACCATATATTTT. It is translated as CASSSRTASGNTIYF. V is TRBV6-5 and J is TRBJ1-3; D is possibly TRBD1 (6 bases). The CDR3 length is 15 residues. Germline V lookup: CDR1 MNHEY, CDR2 SVGAGI. V was trimmed by 4 bases and J by 0 bases, leaving 10 bases between them.